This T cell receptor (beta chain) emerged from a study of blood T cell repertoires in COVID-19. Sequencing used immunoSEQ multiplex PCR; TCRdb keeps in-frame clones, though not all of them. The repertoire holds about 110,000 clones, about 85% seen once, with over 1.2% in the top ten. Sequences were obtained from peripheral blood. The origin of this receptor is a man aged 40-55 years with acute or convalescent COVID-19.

The CDR3: CASSSQLSGGTTDTQYF. The CDR3 DNA is TGTGCCAGCAGCTCCCAATTAAGCGGGGGGACCACAGATACGCAGTATTTT. V and J are TRBV9 and TRBJ2-3; 9 nucleotides line up with TRBD2. The CDR3 contains 17 residues. V was clipped by 4 bases and J by 2 bases; unmatched bases: 11. The germline V gene encodes CDR1 SGDLS and CDR2 YYNGEE.